The clone carrying this T cell receptor beta chain has ten or more counts. The data stem from a study of CD8 T cells in ankylosing spondylitis. TCRdb independently ran MiXCR on the 5' RACE reads; one entry per CDR3 protein. Of 150,000 or so distinct CDR3 sequences in the sample, 9.8% were seen once. The TCR sequence derives from a female donor with ankylosing spondylitis or in good health (not recorded which). The material sequenced was blood, either unsorted or a sorted T cell fraction (not recorded which).

The CDR3: CSASIGTGGYEQYF. In DNA form, the CDR3 reads TGCAGTGCTTCGATCGGGACAGGTGGCTACGAGCAGTACTTC. The gene calls are TRBV20-1 and TRBJ2-7; 8 bases agree with TRBD1. Per the germline V gene, CDR1 is DFQATT and CDR2 is SNEGSKA (reference sequence). The CDR3 runs 14 residues. Unmatched junction bases numbered 9, after V lost 5 bases and J lost 3 bases.